These 26 T cell receptor beta chains share one sample of origin, sequenced in a study of CD8 T cells in Susac syndrome. The authors reverse transcribed roughly 0.5 to 1 ug RNA with random hexamers. TCRdb ran MiXCR on the immunoSEQ multiplex PCR reads and lists one entry per CDR3 protein. The data show 150,000 or so distinct CDR3 sequences, roughly 94% seen once. Sequenced sample: CD4+ T cells from PBMCs. These receptors were obtained from a human donor with multiple sclerosis.

This clonotype was seen a handful of times. V is TRBV3-1 and J is TRBJ2-7; the D is unclear. V lost 5 bases to trimming and J lost 3 bases, with 14 bases between them. The length of the CDR3 is 14 residues. Germline V CDR1 and CDR2: LGHDT, YNNKEL (reference sequence). CDR3 sequence: CASSYGVVDYEQYF. CDR3 in DNA: TGTGCCAGCAGCTATGGGGTAGTCGACTACGAGCAGTACTTC.

CDR3 sequence (DNA): TGCAGTGCTAGAGATCTGCAGGGCGAGCAGTACTTC. Its protein product is CSARDLQGEQYF. The V call is TRBV20-1, the J call TRBJ2-7; possible D gene TRBD1, 5 bases. Germline V gene lookup returns CDR1 DFQATT and CDR2 SNEGSKA (reference sequence). V gave up 0 bases and J gave up 6 bases, with 9 bases separating them. CDR3 size: 12 residues.

CDR3 sequence (DNA): TGCAGTGCTAGGGTGGGGTGGATAGAGACCCAGTACTTC. As protein: CSARVGWIETQYF. V usage is TRBV20-1 and J usage is TRBJ2-5; no firm D call. The CDR3 sequence is 13 residues long. Per the germline V gene, CDR1 is DFQATT and CDR2 is SNEGSKA (reference sequence). The V end was cut by 3 bases, the J end by 4 bases, with 12 bases between.

This sequence joins TRBV28 and TRBJ2-5; possibly TRBD1 for D (7 bases). Deletions cut 4 bases from V and 6 bases from J, with 18 bases between. Germline CDR1 and CDR2: MDHEN and SYDVKM. The CDR3 is 15 amino acids. CDR3 in amino acids: CASSSGQAGRKTQYF. CDR3 bases: TGTGCCAGCAGTTCAGGACAGGCGGGGAGGAAGACCCAGTACTTC.

Written as DNA, the CDR3 is TGTGCCAGTAGTAGTAGAGGGAGAGGGGCGACGGAGCTGTTTTTT. Residues: CASSSRGRGATELFF. V gene TRBV19 combines with J gene TRBJ2-2; tentatively, D is TRBD1 or TRBD2 (5 bases each). The V end was cut by 4 bases, the J end by 10 bases, with 19 bases between. Germline loops: CDR1 LNHDA, CDR2 SQIVND (reference sequence). The CDR3 is made up of 15 amino acids.

The chain is built from TRBV18 and TRBJ1-1; no clear D gene. The CDR3 loop spans 13 amino acids. The ends were cut back, 6 bases at V and 1 base at J, with 9 bases in the middle. CDR1 and CDR2 (germline): KGHSH, LQKENI. The CDR3 here is CASSTGENTEAFF. Here the CDR3 DNA reads TGTGCCAGCTCCACCGGAGAGAACACTGAAGCTTTCTTT.

This clonotype came up once. V and J are TRBV2 and TRBJ2-4; 7 bases line up with TRBD1. This CDR3 spans 15 amino acids. V was clipped by 9 bases and J by 8 bases; unmatched bases: 16. Looked up from germline, CDR1 is SNHLY and CDR2 is FYNNEI. CDR3 region: CASARDRSLGDIQYF. CDR3 nucleotides: TGTGCCAGTGCCCGGGACAGATCGCTAGGGGACATTCAGTACTTC.

This clonotype has only one observation. The V call is TRBV7-2, the J call TRBJ2-3, with TRBD1 identical over 7 bases. With 5 bases clipped from V and 13 bases from J, the junction kept 9 bases outside the gene matches. CDR3 length equals 12 residues. Germline CDR1 is SGHTA and CDR2 is FQGNSA. The CDR3 sequence: CASSPREGAKYF. The CDR3 region has the DNA TGTGCCAGCAGCCCCCGAGAGGGGGCGAAGTATTTT.

The chain links TRBV29-1 to TRBJ2-5; 12 bases match TRBD2. Germline assignment: CDR1 SQVTM and CDR2 ANQGSEA. This CDR3 has 16 amino acids. V dropped 4 bases and J dropped 1; count of bases not matched to a gene: 7. The CDR3 DNA reads TGCAGCGTTGGAGCCGGGACTAGCGGGCCCCAAGAGACCCAGTACTTC. It is translated as CSVGAGTSGPQETQYF.

This chain links TRBV7-8 with TRBJ1-1; no firm D call. Between the trimmed V and J ends, which lost 5 bases and 5 bases, there was a span of 15 bases. This CDR3 region has 14 residues. CDR1 and CDR2 (germline): SGHVS, FQNEAQ. CDR3 region: CASSGRAKMTEAFF. For the CDR3, the DNA is TGTGCCAGCAGCGGTAGGGCGAAAATGACTGAAGCTTTCTTT. The whole variable domain, filled in from reference TRBV7-8 and TRBJ1-1, reads GAGVSQSPRYKVAKRGQDVALRCDPISGHVSLFWYQQALGQGPEFLTYFQNEAQLDKSGLPSDRFFAERPEGSVSTLKIQRTQQEDSAVYLCASSGRAKMTEAFFGQGTRLTVV.

The chain has TRBV2 and TRBJ2-4; 13 nucleotides line up with TRBD2. Per germline, CDR1 SNHLY and CDR2 FYNNEI. V dropped 6 bases and J dropped 2; count of bases not matched to a gene: 7. The CDR3 is 17 amino acids. CDR3 nucleotides: TGTGCCAGCAGATGGACTAGCGGGGGAGAACCCAAAAACATTCAGTACTTC. It encodes CASRWTSGGEPKNIQYF.

This sequence joins TRBV12-3 or TRBV12-4 and TRBJ2-2, with a tentative D call TRBD2 (6 bases). The CDR3 loop spans 15 amino acids. V lost 7 bases and J lost 3, with 15 bases in between. The CDR3 reads CASTTLRGYTGELFF. The DNA of the CDR3 is TGTGCCAGCACCACATTGCGGGGATACACCGGGGAGCTGTTTTTT.

This chain joins TRBV11-2 and TRBJ2-6; no reliable D call. Germline assignment: CDR1 SGHAT and CDR2 FQNNGV. This CDR3 spans 12 amino acids. The germline V and J ends were trimmed by 9 bases and 2 bases, with 5 bases remaining between them. CDR3 nucleotide sequence: TGTGCCAGTACACCTGGGGCCAACGTCCTGACTTTC. Amino acid sequence: CASTPGANVLTF.

The chain uses TRBV4-1 and TRBJ2-5; possible D gene TRBD1, 6 bases. V gave up 0 bases and J gave up 4 bases, with 15 bases separating them. Germline CDR1 MGHRA, CDR2 YSYEKL. The CDR3 consists of 16 residues. The CDR3 region is CASSQEQPGATETQYF. CDR3 nucleotide sequence: TGCGCCAGCAGCCAAGAACAGCCAGGGGCTACAGAGACCCAGTACTTC.

This clonotype came up once. The genes are TRBV16 and TRBJ1-1; no firm D call. The CDR3 is made up of 14 amino acids. V was shortened by 2 bases and J by 12 bases, with 19 bases between the two germline ends. CDR1 KGHSY and CDR2 FQNENV come from the germline V gene. The CDR3 spells CASSQIIPKLETFF. The CDR3 region has the DNA TGTGCCAGCAGCCAAATTATCCCCAAACTGGAAACTTTCTTT.

The chain carries TRBV9 and TRBJ1-5, with TRBD1 identical over 11 bases. Germline V gives CDR1 SGDLS, CDR2 YYNGEE. The trim removed 2 bases at V and 5 bases at J, leaving 3 bases unmatched. The CDR3 length is 15 residues. The CDR3 loop reads CASSVGTGGHQPQHF. CDR3 DNA sequence: TGTGCCAGCAGCGTGGGGACAGGGGGTCATCAGCCCCAGCATTTT.

The chain couples TRBV19 to TRBJ1-2; possibly TRBD1 for D (5 bases). V was pared by 7 bases and J by 6 bases, with 21 bases between. Germline V gene lookup returns CDR1 LNHDA and CDR2 SQIVND (reference sequence). The CDR3 runs to 15 residues. CDR3 sequence: CASIEHPGVGDGYTF. CDR3 DNA: TGTGCCAGTATCGAACATCCGGGAGTGGGGGATGGCTACACCTTC.

This chain joins TRBV15 and TRBJ2-2, with D unresolved. V lost 0 bases to trimming and J lost 0 bases, with 11 bases between them. CDR3 length: 17 amino acids. Germline-derived CDR1 and CDR2 are LNHNV and YYDKDF (reference sequence). The CDR3 region has the DNA TGTGCCACCAGCAGAGATCTCGGAGAATCGAACACCGGGGAGCTGTTTTTT. This translates into CATSRDLGESNTGELFF.

This chain links TRBV14 with TRBJ1-2; D ambiguous. The CDR3 is made up of 14 amino acids. The V end was cut by 3 bases, the J end by 10 bases, with 18 bases between. The germline V gene has CDR1 SGHDN and CDR2 FVKESK. The CDR3 DNA reads as TGTGCCAGCAGCCAGGCAGGATGGGGTAAAGACTACACCTTC. This translates into CASSQAGWGKDYTF.

CDR3 bases: TGTGCCAGCAGCTTATTCGGGGGCATTCAGTACTTC. It translates to CASSLFGGIQYF. The chain employs TRBV7-3 and TRBJ2-4, with D possibly matching TRBD2 (6 bases). V lost 2 bases to trimming and J lost 9 bases, with 8 bases between them. CDR3 length equals 12 residues. The V gene's germline CDR1 is SGHTA and CDR2 FQGTGA.

The chain couples TRBV4-1 to TRBJ2-2; D ambiguous. The V and J ends lost 6 bases and 5 bases respectively, with 7 bases between them. Per germline, CDR1 MGHRA and CDR2 YSYEKL. The CDR3 spans 12 residues. CDR3 nucleotides: TGCGCCAGCAGAGACCTAACCGGGGAGCTGTTTTTT. As protein: CASRDLTGELFF.

The chain has TRBV10-2 and TRBJ2-5; TRBD2 aligns across 9 bases. CDR1 is WSHSY, CDR2 SAAADI, per germline. With V trimmed by 7 bases and J by 5 bases, 5 bases remained unmatched. The CDR3 loop spans 13 amino acids. CDR3 sequence: CASKRGVGETQYF. CDR3 nucleotide sequence: TGCGCCAGCAAGCGGGGGGTGGGGGAGACCCAGTACTTC.

The genes are TRBV20-1 and TRBJ1-2; 8 bases fit TRBD1. V lost 4 bases, J lost 8 bases, and 12 bases stayed unmatched. The CDR3 contains 14 residues. The V gene's germline CDR1 is DFQATT and CDR2 SNEGSKA (reference sequence). The CDR3 protein is CSAKQDRARDGYTF. The CDR3 DNA reads as TGCAGTGCTAAACAGGACAGGGCTCGAGACGGCTACACCTTC.

The gene calls are TRBV11-1 and TRBJ2-1; 7 bases line up with TRBD1. The CDR3 has 13 amino acids. CDR1 is SGHAT and CDR2 is FQDESV in the germline V gene (reference sequence). V was clipped by 5 bases and J by 8 bases; unmatched bases: 6. CDR3 nucleotides: TGTGCCAGCAGCGCCTACAGGGGCGATGAGCAGTTCTTC. Translated: CASSAYRGDEQFF.

This chain uses TRBV7-2 with TRBJ2-7; the match to TRBD2 covers 13 bases. The CDR3 runs 15 residues. With 4 bases clipped from V and 7 bases from J, the junction kept 7 bases outside the gene matches. Germline lookup yields CDR1 SGHTA and CDR2 FQGNSA. Here the CDR3 reads CASSYRTSGSDEQYF. The CDR3 coding sequence is TGTGCCAGCAGCTACCGGACTAGCGGGAGTGATGAGCAGTACTTC. Filled out from reference TRBV7-2 and TRBJ2-7, the complete variable domain reads GAGVSQSPSNKVTEKGKDVELRCDPISGHTALYWYRQSLGQGLEFLIYFQGNSAPDKSGLPSDRFSAERTGGSVSTLTIQRTQQEDSAVYLCASSYRTSGSDEQYFGPGTRLTVT.

The rearrangement uses TRBV18 and TRBJ1-5; 9 bases match TRBD1. Germline-derived CDR1 and CDR2 are KGHSH and LQKENI. The length of the CDR3 is 14 residues. Trimming cost V 6 bases and J 13 bases; bases outside gene matches: 13. The CDR3 sequence is CASSLGQGERGQHF. The CDR3 DNA follows: TGTGCCAGCTCGCTGGGACAGGGTGAGAGGGGGCAGCATTTT.